This record covers a single T cell receptor beta chain. Its target is unknown. The data stem from a study of T cell repertoires in ileal Crohn's disease. Background on the study: About half of patients got postoperative therapy: roughly 12 thiopurines, approximately 18 anti-TNF.

The CDR3 is 15 amino acids. With 1 base removed from V and 5 bases from J, the gap between germline ends came to 14 bases. Germline CDR1 and CDR2: KGHSH and LQKENI. The study's findings and limits: Active smokers at surgery had more clonal expansions than non-smokers. Clonality above 26.8% at surgery always came with endoscopic recurrence.

Per sample, roughly 0.45 micrograms of biopsy DNA were TCRB immunosequenced. Profiling relied on immunoSEQ multiplex PCR, and the TCRdb table lists in-frame clones only, not all of them. The sample has some 13,000 clones; 78% are singletons. The chain combines TRBV18 with TRBJ2-5, with D possibly TRBD1 on 5 matching bases. Sample: ileal tissue. This clonotype was obtained from an adult with Crohn's disease. Here the CDR3 reads CASSPQRGQGETQYF. CDR3 bases: TGTGCCAGCTCACCACAACGCGGACAAGGGGAGACCCAGTACTTC.